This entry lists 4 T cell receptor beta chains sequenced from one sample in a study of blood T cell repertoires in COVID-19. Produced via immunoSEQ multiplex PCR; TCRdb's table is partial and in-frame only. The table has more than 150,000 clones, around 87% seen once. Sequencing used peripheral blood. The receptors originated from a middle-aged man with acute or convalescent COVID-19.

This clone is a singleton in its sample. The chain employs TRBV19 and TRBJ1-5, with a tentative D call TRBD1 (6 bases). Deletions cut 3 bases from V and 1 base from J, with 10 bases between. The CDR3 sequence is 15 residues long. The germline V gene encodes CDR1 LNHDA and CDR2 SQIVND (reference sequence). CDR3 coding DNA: TGTGCCAGTAGTATGAGGGGGAACAGCAATCAGCCCCAGCATTTT. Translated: CASSMRGNSNQPQHF.

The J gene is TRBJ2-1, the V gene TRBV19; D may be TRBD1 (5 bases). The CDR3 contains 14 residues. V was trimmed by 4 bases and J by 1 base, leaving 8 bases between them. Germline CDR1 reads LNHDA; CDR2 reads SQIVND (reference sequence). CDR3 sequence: CASSKTESYNEQFF. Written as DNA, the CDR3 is TGTGCCAGTAGTAAGACAGAATCCTACAATGAGCAGTTCTTC.

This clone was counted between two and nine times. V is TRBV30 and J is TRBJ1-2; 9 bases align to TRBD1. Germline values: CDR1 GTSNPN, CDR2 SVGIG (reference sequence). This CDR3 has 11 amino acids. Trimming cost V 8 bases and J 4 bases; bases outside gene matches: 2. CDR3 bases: TGTGCCCAGACAGGGGGCTATGGCTACACCTTC. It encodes CAQTGGYGYTF.

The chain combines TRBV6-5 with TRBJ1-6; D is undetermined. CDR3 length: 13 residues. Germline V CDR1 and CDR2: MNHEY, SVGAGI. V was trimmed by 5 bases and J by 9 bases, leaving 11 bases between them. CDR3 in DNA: TGTGCCAGCAGTCTCGGCAGCGTTTCACCCCTCCACTTT. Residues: CASSLGSVSPLHF.